The 8 T cell receptor beta chains below come from one sample, sequenced in a study of cytotoxic CD8 clonotypes in ibrutinib-treated CLL. The method was immunoSEQ multiplex PCR; TCRdb's version includes in-frame clones alone and lacks a portion of them. The repertoire holds around 310,000 clones, with almost 80% as singletons. Sequencing used PBMCs, obtained before ibrutinib treatment. These receptor sequences come from a human donor with chronic lymphocytic leukemia.

This sequence joins TRBV30 and TRBJ1-3, with no clear D. V lost 5 bases and J lost 5, with 4 bases in between. CDR3 size: 10 residues. CDR1 and CDR2 from the germline V gene are GTSNPN and SVGIG (reference sequence). The CDR3: CAWGRNTIYF. As DNA, the CDR3 is TGTGCCTGGGGAAGAAACACCATATATTTT.

This clone was seen just once. This chain joins TRBV2 and TRBJ2-7, with D perhaps being TRBD1 or TRBD2 (5 bases each). This CDR3 is 16 amino acids long. CDR1 is SNHLY and CDR2 is FYNNEI in the germline V gene. V lost 4 bases and J 1 base, leaving 17 bases between the germline ends. The CDR3 nucleotides are TGTGCCAGCAGTGGAGGGGTCGGGAAACTTTCCTACGAGCAGTACTTC. The encoded protein is CASSGGVGKLSYEQYF.

Only one count was recorded for this clone. The gene calls are TRBV5-1 and TRBJ2-3; D remains unclear. V was clipped by 0 bases and J by 0 bases, with 11 bases between them. This CDR3 is 16 amino acids long. Germline values: CDR1 SGHRS, CDR2 YFSETQ. The CDR3, as DNA: TGCGCCAGCAGCTTGGCCCCCCTAACTAGCACAGATACGCAGTATTTT. It yields the protein CASSLAPLTSTDTQYF. Complete variable domain (other parts from reference TRBV5-1 and TRBJ2-3): KAGVTQTPRYLIKTRGQQVTLSCSPISGHRSVSWYQQTPGQGLQFLFEYFSETQRNKGNFPGRFSGRQFSNSRSEMNVSTLELGDSALYLCASSLAPLTSTDTQYFGPGTRLTVL.

This clone was detected a few times. V and J are TRBV5-4 and TRBJ2-7; D gene ambiguous. The germline V gene encodes CDR1 SGHNT and CDR2 YYREEE (reference sequence). This CDR3 region has 14 residues. V dropped 4 bases and J dropped 4 bases, with 15 bases sitting between them. CDR3: CASSSDIVGYEQYF. DNA for the CDR3: TGTGCCAGCAGCAGCGACATCGTAGGATACGAGCAGTACTTC.

V gene TRBV19 combines with J gene TRBJ2-7; D is undetermined. V lost 6 bases to trimming and J lost 2 bases, with 17 bases between them. Germline V gene sequence: CDR1 LNHDA, CDR2 SQIVND (reference sequence). There are 15 residues in the CDR3. The CDR3 bases are TGTGCCAGTAGCCTCCGGGTGACTGGGGCCTACGAGCAGTACTTC. Protein: CASSLRVTGAYEQYF. Drawing the rest from reference TRBV19 and TRBJ2-7, the complete variable domain is DGGITQSPKYLFRKEGQNVTLSCEQNLNHDAMYWYRQDPGQGLRLIYYSQIVNDFQKGDIAEGYSVSREKKESFPLTVTSAQKNPTAFYLCASSLRVTGAYEQYFGPGTRLTVT.

The chain is built from TRBV14 and TRBJ1-2; D is unclear. Germline CDR1 is SGHDN and CDR2 is FVKESK. This CDR3 is built from 13 residues. Trimming took 2 bases from V and 4 from J, leaving 8 bases between them. The CDR3 coding sequence is TGTGCCAGCAGCCAACGCCAGGCCTATGGCTACACCTTC. As protein: CASSQRQAYGYTF.

The chain recombines TRBV4-2 with TRBJ2-7; D ambiguous. Trimming cost V 3 bases and J 2 bases, with 2 bases left between them. The CDR3 spans 11 residues. Germline loops: CDR1 LGHNA, CDR2 YNFKEQ. CDR3 sequence reads: CASSHAYEQYF. DNA of the CDR3: TGTGCCAGCAGCCATGCCTACGAGCAGTACTTC.

In its sample, this clone was seen a few times. V is TRBV4-1 and J is TRBJ2-7, with TRBD2 matching 7 bases. The germline CDR1 and CDR2 sequences are MGHRA and YSYEKL. The junction had 12 bases not matched to a gene; V was cut back by 4 bases and J by 3 bases. This CDR3 has 16 residues. CDR3 DNA: TGCGCCAGCAGCCCGGGGCGAGCTAGCGGATACTACGAGCAGTACTTC. Protein: CASSPGRASGYYEQYF.